The clone carrying this T cell receptor (beta chain) has just one count. Generated by immunoSEQ multiplex PCR, the TCRdb table keeps only in-frame clones and is missing some. The table records around 450,000 clones, about 90% of them present only once. The data belong to a study of Ad26.COV2.S vaccination and SARS-CoV-2 variants. The CDR3 covers 17 residues. The germline V gene encodes CDR1 SGHTA and CDR2 FQGNSA. V gave up 1 base and J gave up 3 bases; unmatched junction bases: 11. Treatment given: some 20 received Ad26.COV2.S at low or high dose, single or two shots; about 5 received placebo; per-sample allocation not given. Material that was analyzed had been drawn on day 63 after the first vaccine or placebo injection.

The rearrangement joins TRBV7-2 to TRBJ2-7; 8 nucleotides line up with TRBD2. This specimen consisted of peripheral blood, obtained in a trial of Ad26.COV2.S vaccine versus placebo. The clonotype was recovered from a person between 18 and 65 years old who received the Ad26.COV2.S COVID-19 vaccine or a placebo. As DNA, the CDR3 is TGTGCCAGCAGCTTAGTTATAGCGGGACCACAGCACTACGAGCAGTACTTC. Protein product: CASSLVIAGPQHYEQYF.